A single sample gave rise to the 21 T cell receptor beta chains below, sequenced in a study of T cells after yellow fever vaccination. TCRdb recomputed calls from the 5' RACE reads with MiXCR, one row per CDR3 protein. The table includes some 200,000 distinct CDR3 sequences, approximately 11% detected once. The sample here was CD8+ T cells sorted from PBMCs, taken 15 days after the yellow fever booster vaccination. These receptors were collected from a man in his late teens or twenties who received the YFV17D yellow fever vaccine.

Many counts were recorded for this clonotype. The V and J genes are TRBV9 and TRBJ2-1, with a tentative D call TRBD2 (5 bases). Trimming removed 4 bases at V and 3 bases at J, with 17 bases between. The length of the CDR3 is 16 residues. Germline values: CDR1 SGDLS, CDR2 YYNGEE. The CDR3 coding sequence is TGTGCCAGCAGCTTAAGGGAGACCGTGGTCTACAATGAGCAGTTCTTC. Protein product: CASSLRETVVYNEQFF.

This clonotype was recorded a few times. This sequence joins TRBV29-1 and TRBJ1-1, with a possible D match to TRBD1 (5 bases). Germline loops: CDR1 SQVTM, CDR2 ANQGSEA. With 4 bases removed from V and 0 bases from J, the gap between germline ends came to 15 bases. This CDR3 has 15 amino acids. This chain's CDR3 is CSVAGGRGMNTEAFF. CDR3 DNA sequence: TGCAGCGTTGCGGGGGGAAGGGGAATGAACACTGAAGCTTTCTTT. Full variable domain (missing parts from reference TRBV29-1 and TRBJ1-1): SAVISQKPSRDICQRGTSLTIQCQVDSQVTMMFWYRQQPGQSLTLIATANQGSEATYESGFVIDKFPISRPNLTFSTLTVSNMSPEDSSIYLCSVAGGRGMNTEAFFGQGTRLTVV.

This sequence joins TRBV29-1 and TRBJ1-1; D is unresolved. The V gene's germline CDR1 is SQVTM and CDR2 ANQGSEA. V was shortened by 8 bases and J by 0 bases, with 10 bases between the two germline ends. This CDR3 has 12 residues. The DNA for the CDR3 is TGCAGCATCCGTAGGATGAACACTGAAGCTTTCTTT. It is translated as CSIRRMNTEAFF.

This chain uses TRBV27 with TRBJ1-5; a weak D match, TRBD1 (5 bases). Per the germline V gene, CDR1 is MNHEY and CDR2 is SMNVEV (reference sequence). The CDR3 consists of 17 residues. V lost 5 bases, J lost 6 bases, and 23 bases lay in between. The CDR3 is CASSSTSGVSFGQPQHF. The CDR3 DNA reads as TGTGCCAGCAGTAGCACCTCGGGGGTCTCCTTCGGTCAGCCCCAGCATTTT.

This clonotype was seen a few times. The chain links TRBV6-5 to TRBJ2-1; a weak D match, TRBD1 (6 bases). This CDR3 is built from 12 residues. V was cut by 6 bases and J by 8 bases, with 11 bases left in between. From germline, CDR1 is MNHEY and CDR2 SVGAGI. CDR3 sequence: CASSLDSDEQFF. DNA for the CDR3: TGTGCCAGCAGCCTGGACAGTGATGAGCAGTTCTTC.

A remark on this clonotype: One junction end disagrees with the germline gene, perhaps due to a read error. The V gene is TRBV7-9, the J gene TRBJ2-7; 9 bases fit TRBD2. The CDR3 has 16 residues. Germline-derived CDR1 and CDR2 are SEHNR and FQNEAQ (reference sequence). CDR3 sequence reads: CASSSVWSGGSSEQYF. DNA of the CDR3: TGTGCCAGCAGCTCCGTGTGGAGCGGGGGGTCCTCCGAGCAGTACTTC. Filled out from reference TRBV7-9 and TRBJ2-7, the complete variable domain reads DTGVSQNPRHKITKRGQNVTFRCDPISEHNRLYWYRQTLGQGPEFLTYFQNEAQLEKSRLLSDRFSAERPKGSFSTLEIQRTEQGDSAMYLCASSSVWSGGSSEQYFGPGTRLTVT.

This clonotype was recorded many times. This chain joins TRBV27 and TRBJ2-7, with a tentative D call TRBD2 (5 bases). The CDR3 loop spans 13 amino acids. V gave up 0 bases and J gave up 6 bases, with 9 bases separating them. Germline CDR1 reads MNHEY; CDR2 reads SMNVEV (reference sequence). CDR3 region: CASSLSPRGEQYF. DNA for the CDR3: TGTGCCAGCAGTTTATCCCCTCGGGGCGAGCAGTACTTC.

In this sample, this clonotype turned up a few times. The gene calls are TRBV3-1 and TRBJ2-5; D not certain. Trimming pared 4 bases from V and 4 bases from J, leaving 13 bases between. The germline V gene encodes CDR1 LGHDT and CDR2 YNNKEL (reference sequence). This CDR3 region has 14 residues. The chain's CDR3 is CASSRRLSPETQYF. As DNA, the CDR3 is TGTGCCAGCAGCCGCCGACTCTCCCCAGAGACCCAGTACTTC.

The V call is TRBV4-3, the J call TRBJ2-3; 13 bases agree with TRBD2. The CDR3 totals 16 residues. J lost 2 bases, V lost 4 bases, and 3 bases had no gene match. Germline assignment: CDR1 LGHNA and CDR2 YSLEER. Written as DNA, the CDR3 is TGCGCCAGCAGCCTCGGACTAGCGGGGGTCACAGATACGCAGTATTTT. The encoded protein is CASSLGLAGVTDTQYF.

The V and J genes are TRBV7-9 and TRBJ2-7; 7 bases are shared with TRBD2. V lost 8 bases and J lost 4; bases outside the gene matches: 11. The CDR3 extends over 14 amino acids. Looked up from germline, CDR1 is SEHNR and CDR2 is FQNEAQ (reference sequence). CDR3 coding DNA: TGTGCCAGCGCCCTAAGCGGGGCCACATACGAGCAGTACGTC. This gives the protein CASALSGATYEQYV.

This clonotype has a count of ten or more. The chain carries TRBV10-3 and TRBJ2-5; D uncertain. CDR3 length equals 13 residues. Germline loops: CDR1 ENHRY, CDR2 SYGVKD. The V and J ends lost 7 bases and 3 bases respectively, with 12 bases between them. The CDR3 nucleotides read TGTGCCATCACGGGTGGGCTTGAAGAGACCCAGTACTTC. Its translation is CAITGGLEETQYF.

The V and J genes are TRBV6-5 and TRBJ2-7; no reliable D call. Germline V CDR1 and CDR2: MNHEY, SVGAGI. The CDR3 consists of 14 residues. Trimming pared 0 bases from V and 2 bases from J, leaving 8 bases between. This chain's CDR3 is CASSYSISAYEQYV. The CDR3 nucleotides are TGTGCCAGCAGTTACTCGATTTCAGCCTACGAGCAGTACGTC.

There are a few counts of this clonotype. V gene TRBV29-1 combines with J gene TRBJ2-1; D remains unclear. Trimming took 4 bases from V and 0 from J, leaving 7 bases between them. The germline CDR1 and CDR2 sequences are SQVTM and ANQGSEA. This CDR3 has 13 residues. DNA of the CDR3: TGCAGCGTTGTTCCTCCCTCCTACAATGAGCAGTTCTTC. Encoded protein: CSVVPPSYNEQFF.

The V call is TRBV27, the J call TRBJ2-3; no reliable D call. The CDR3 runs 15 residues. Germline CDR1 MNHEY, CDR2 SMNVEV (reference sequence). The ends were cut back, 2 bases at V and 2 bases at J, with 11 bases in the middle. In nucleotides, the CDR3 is TGTGCCAGCAGTTTAGGCCTCGGAGTCACAGATACGCAGTATTTT. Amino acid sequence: CASSLGLGVTDTQYF.

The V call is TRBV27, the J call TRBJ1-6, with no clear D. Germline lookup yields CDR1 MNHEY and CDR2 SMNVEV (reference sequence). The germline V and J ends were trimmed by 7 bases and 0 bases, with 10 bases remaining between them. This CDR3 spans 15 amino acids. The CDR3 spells CASKAVSSYNSPLHF. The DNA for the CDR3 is TGTGCCAGCAAGGCCGTCAGCTCCTATAATTCACCCCTCCACTTT.

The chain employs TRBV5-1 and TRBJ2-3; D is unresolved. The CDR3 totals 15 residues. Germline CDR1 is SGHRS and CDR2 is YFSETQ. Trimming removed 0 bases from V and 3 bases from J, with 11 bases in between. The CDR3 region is CASSLVSPRTDTQYF. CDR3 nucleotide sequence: TGCGCCAGCAGCTTGGTTTCACCGAGGACAGATACGCAGTATTTT. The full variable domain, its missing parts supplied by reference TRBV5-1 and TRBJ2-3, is KAGVTQTPRYLIKTRGQQVTLSCSPISGHRSVSWYQQTPGQGLQFLFEYFSETQRNKGNFPGRFSGRQFSNSRSEMNVSTLELGDSALYLCASSLVSPRTDTQYFGPGTRLTVL.

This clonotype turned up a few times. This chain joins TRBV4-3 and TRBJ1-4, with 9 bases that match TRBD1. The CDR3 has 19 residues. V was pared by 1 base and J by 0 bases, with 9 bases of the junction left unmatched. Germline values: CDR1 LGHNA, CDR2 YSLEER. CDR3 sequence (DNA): TGCGCCAGCAGCCAAGCTACAGGGGGCGTCTCCGCAACTAATGAAAAACTGTTTTTT. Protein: CASSQATGGVSATNEKLFF.

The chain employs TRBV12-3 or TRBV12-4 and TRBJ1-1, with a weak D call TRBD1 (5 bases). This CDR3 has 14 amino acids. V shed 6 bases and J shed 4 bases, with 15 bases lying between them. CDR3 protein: CASSVRSGRTEAFF. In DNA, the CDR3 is TGTGCCAGCAGCGTTAGGTCAGGGCGCACTGAAGCTTTCTTT.

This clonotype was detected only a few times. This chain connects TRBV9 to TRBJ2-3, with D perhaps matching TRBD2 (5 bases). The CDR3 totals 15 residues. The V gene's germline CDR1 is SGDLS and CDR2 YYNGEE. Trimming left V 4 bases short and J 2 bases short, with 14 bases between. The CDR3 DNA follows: TGTGCCAGCAGCCCCTTCGGACTTTACACAGATACGCAGTATTTT. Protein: CASSPFGLYTDTQYF.

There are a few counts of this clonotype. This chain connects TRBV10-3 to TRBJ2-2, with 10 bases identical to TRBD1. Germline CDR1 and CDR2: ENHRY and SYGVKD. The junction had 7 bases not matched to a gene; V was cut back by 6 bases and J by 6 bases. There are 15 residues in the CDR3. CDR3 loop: CAIRGQGILAGELFF. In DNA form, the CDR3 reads TGTGCCATCAGGGGACAGGGGATTCTGGCCGGGGAGCTGTTTTTT.

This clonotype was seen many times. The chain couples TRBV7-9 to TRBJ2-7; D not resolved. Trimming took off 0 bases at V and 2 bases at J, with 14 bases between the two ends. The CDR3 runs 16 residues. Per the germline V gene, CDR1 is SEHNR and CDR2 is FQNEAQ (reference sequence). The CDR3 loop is CASSLARGKVAYEQYF. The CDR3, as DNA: TGTGCCAGCAGCTTAGCGCGAGGTAAAGTAGCCTACGAGCAGTACTTC.